The next 10 T cell receptor beta chains were all read from a single sample in a study of cytomegalovirus exposure and HLA in healthy donors. Using immunoSEQ multiplex PCR, the repertoire was profiled, and TCRdb retains in-frame clones only, with some absent. The repertoire holds 150,000 to 200,000 clones, around four fifths seen once, with about 7% in the top ten. What was sequenced was PBMCs. The receptors derive from a man aged 18 to 30 in good health and CMV-seropositive.

In DNA form, the CDR3 reads TGTGCCAGCAGCGTTGGAGGGGAAGGGTACGAGCAGTACTTC. Translating gives CASSVGGEGYEQYF. The V call is TRBV9, the J call TRBJ2-7; tentatively, D is TRBD2 (6 bases). From germline, CDR1 is SGDLS and CDR2 YYNGEE. V lost 2 bases, J lost 4 bases, and 13 bases lay in between. The CDR3 contains 14 residues.

This sequence joins TRBV5-3 and TRBJ2-7, with TRBD2 matching over 8 bases. TRBV5-3 carries the ORF label, with uncertain function. The CDR3 consists of 16 residues. The junction had 11 bases not matched to a gene; V was cut back by 4 bases and J by 2 bases. The CDR3: CARSPSGAGGPYEQYF. The CDR3 DNA reads TGTGCCAGAAGCCCCTCAGGTGCGGGAGGCCCCTACGAGCAGTACTTC.

This chain uses TRBV6-1 with TRBJ2-7; 8 bases match TRBD2. This CDR3 comprises 14 residues. Unmatched junction bases numbered 10, after V lost 10 bases and J lost 2 bases. Germline V gives CDR1 MNHNS, CDR2 SASEGT. The CDR3 loop is CATTLGTRAYEQYF. Here the CDR3 DNA reads TGTGCCACCACTCTCGGGACTAGAGCCTACGAGCAGTACTTC.

This clone was seen only once. The CDR3 protein is CASRWGATGTYTF. CDR3 DNA sequence: TGTGCCAGCAGATGGGGTGCGACGGGAACCTACACCTTC. J is TRBJ1-2 and V is TRBV25-1; D gene unclear. The CDR3 contains 13 residues. Germline V CDR1 and CDR2: MGHDK, SYGVNS. Between the trimmed V and J ends, which lost 6 bases and 10 bases, there was a span of 18 bases.

Comments on this clone: A clone one base away is much larger, so this may be a read error. The rearrangement uses TRBV27 and TRBJ1-5; 8 bases are a match to TRBD1. Germline V gene data show CDR1 as MNHEY and CDR2 as SMNVEV (reference sequence). This CDR3 has 15 residues. J lost 0 bases, V lost 6 bases, and 4 bases had no gene match. The CDR3, as DNA: TGTGCCAGCAGCGACAGGGGTTATAGCAATCAGCCCCAGCATTTT. Its protein product is CASSDRGYSNQPQHF.

The V call is TRBV2, the J call TRBJ2-7, with 7 bases aligning to TRBD1. J was trimmed by 0 bases and V by 6 bases; bases with no gene match: 8. Germline CDR1 is SNHLY and CDR2 is FYNNEI. The CDR3 has 15 residues. The chain's CDR3 is CASSRGTASSYEQYF. Here the CDR3 DNA reads TGTGCCAGCAGCCGAGGGACAGCGAGCTCCTACGAGCAGTACTTC. The entire variable domain, with the rest obtained from reference TRBV2 and TRBJ2-7, is as follows: EPEVTQTPSHQVTQMGQEVILRCVPISNHLYFYWYRQILGQKVEFLVSFYNNEISEKSEIFDDQFSVERPDGSNFTLKIRSTKLEDSAMYFCASSRGTASSYEQYFGPGTRLTVT.

The V call is TRBV7-2, the J call TRBJ2-1; TRBD2 might be the D (6 bases). Trimming shortened V by 4 bases and J by 5 bases, and 12 bases separated the two germline ends. The CDR3 runs to 14 residues. Germline V gives CDR1 SGHTA, CDR2 FQGNSA. CDR3 region: CASSSKRANNEQFF. The CDR3 coding sequence is TGTGCCAGCAGCTCAAAGCGGGCAAACAATGAGCAGTTCTTC.

The V call is TRBV7-9, the J call TRBJ1-1, with TRBD1 as a possible D gene (5 bases). Per germline, CDR1 SEHNR and CDR2 FQNEAQ (reference sequence). V lost 1 base, J lost 9 bases, and 9 bases lay in between. The CDR3 is 12 amino acids. DNA of the CDR3: TGTGCCAGCAGCTTAGGGGGCGGCCAAGCTTTCTTT. Translation gives CASSLGGGQAFF.

V usage is TRBV5-1 and J usage is TRBJ2-2, with TRBD2 matching 10 bases. After removal of 4 bases from V and 2 bases from J, the junction contained 5 bases not matched to a gene. Germline CDR1 reads SGHRS; CDR2 reads YFSETQ. The CDR3 has 16 residues. This CDR3 reads CASSPSGRANTGELFF. The CDR3 nucleotides read TGCGCCAGCAGCCCCAGCGGGAGGGCCAACACCGGGGAGCTGTTTTTT.

This chain connects TRBV6-1 to TRBJ1-2; 7 bases agree with TRBD1. With V trimmed by 8 bases and J by 8 bases, 8 bases remained unmatched. Germline CDR1 reads MNHNS; CDR2 reads SASEGT. This CDR3 is 12 amino acids long. The CDR3 sequence is CASLDRASGYTF. The CDR3 region has the DNA TGTGCCAGCCTTGACAGGGCTAGCGGCTACACCTTC.